These 18 T cell receptor beta chains share one sample of origin, sequenced in a study of CD8+ T cells in alopecia areata. The treatment denotes: oral pan-JAK inhibitor, 5-10 mg twice daily. TCR sequencing used cDNA made by reverse transcription of extracted RNA. Repertoires were generated with immunoSEQ multiplex PCR, while TCRdb's copy carries only in-frame clones and drops some. The sample records approximately 280,000 clones, 55% to 70% being singletons. The sample was CD4+ T cells sorted from blood, taken at week 24, from a patient treated with tofacitinib. These receptors were obtained from a human donor with alopecia areata.

This chain links TRBV11-3 with TRBJ2-7, with D perhaps TRBD2 (5 bases). This CDR3 has 14 residues. Between the trimmed V and J ends, which lost 1 base and 3 bases, there was a span of 10 bases. Germline V lookup: CDR1 SGHNT, CDR2 YENEEA. CDR3 bases: TGTGCCAGCAGCTTAGTCGGACGGGACTACGAGCAGTACTTC. Its translation: CASSLVGRDYEQYF.

This clone was detected a few times. This CDR3 is CASSSGDRVTGELFF. The CDR3 DNA is TGTGCCAGCAGCTCCGGGGACAGGGTCACCGGGGAGCTGTTTTTT. The rearrangement links TRBV5-5 to TRBJ2-2, with TRBD1 matching 9 bases. The J segment lost 4 bases and the V segment lost 3 bases, leaving 4 bases of the junction unmatched. The germline gives CDR1 SGHKS, CDR2 YYEKEE (reference sequence). The CDR3 has 15 residues.

This clone was observed a handful of times. The rearrangement uses TRBV19 and TRBJ2-4, with TRBD1 matching over 9 bases. This CDR3 has 14 amino acids. The V and J ends lost 4 bases and 9 bases, in that order; junction bases with no gene match: 7. Per the germline V gene, CDR1 is LNHDA and CDR2 is SQIVND (reference sequence). The CDR3 spells CASSTGTGLSIQYF. The CDR3 DNA reads as TGTGCCAGTAGTACAGGGACAGGGTTGAGCATTCAGTACTTC.

The chain links TRBV4-1 to TRBJ1-1; D might be TRBD1 (6 bases). The CDR3 is 14 amino acids. Germline loops: CDR1 MGHRA, CDR2 YSYEKL. Trimming shortened V by 4 bases and J by 4 bases, and 13 bases separated the two germline ends. CDR3 bases: TGCGCCAGCAGCCCCAGGGGCGGGAGCACTGAAGCTTTCTTT. Its translation: CASSPRGGSTEAFF.

This chain uses TRBV2 with TRBJ1-5, with 9 nucleotides matching TRBD1. This CDR3 has 15 amino acids. Unmatched junction bases numbered 4, after V lost 3 bases and J lost 4 bases. The germline V gene has CDR1 SNHLY and CDR2 FYNNEI. CDR3 nucleotide sequence: TGTGCCAGCAGTGACCACAGGGGGCGGAATCAGCCCCAGCATTTT. Its translation is CASSDHRGRNQPQHF. Together with reference TRBV2 and TRBJ1-5, the CDR3 gives the full variable domain: EPEVTQTPSHQVTQMGQEVILRCVPISNHLYFYWYRQILGQKVEFLVSFYNNEISEKSEIFDDQFSVERPDGSNFTLKIRSTKLEDSAMYFCASSDHRGRNQPQHFGDGTRLSIL.

This chain links TRBV5-1 with TRBJ2-5; D is possibly TRBD2 (6 bases). CDR1 and CDR2 from the germline V gene are SGHRS and YFSETQ. Trimming pared 3 bases from V and 1 base from J, leaving 10 bases between. The CDR3 is 14 residues long. CDR3 DNA sequence: TGCGCCAGCAGCTCCCGGGGGAGCCAAGAGACCCAGTACTTC. This encodes CASSSRGSQETQYF. The full variable domain, its missing parts supplied by reference TRBV5-1 and TRBJ2-5, is KAGVTQTPRYLIKTRGQQVTLSCSPISGHRSVSWYQQTPGQGLQFLFEYFSETQRNKGNFPGRFSGRQFSNSRSEMNVSTLELGDSALYLCASSSRGSQETQYFGPGTRLLVL.

This sequence joins TRBV19 and TRBJ2-5; TRBD2 agrees at 9 bases. Germline trimming cut 3 bases from V and 9 bases from J; bases unmatched to any gene: 20. The CDR3 consists of 18 residues. Looked up from germline, CDR1 is LNHDA and CDR2 is SQIVND (reference sequence). The CDR3 nucleotides read TGTGCCAGTAGTATTGAAGGGGCCGGACTAGCGCCTATTGAGTCCCAGTACTTC. As protein: CASSIEGAGLAPIESQYF. The full variable domain, completed using reference TRBV19 and TRBJ2-5, is DGGITQSPKYLFRKEGQNVTLSCEQNLNHDAMYWYRQDPGQGLRLIYYSQIVNDFQKGDIAEGYSVSREKKESFPLTVTSAQKNPTAFYLCASSIEGAGLAPIESQYFGPGTRLLVL.

The genes are TRBV7-2 and TRBJ1-2; 7 bases fit TRBD1. The CDR3 has 13 residues. Germline-derived CDR1 and CDR2 are SGHTA and FQGNSA. The V segment lost 1 base and the J segment 8 bases; nucleotides outside the gene matches: 4. The CDR3 DNA reads TGTGCCAGCAGCTTAGAGGGGGCGCGGGGCTACACCTTC. It specifies CASSLEGARGYTF.

Only a few counts were recorded for this clone. The chain carries TRBV29-1 and TRBJ2-6; 8 bases are a match to TRBD1. Germline V gene sequence: CDR1 SQVTM, CDR2 ANQGSEA. J was trimmed by 2 bases and V by 6 bases; bases with no gene match: 3. This CDR3 region has 14 residues. As DNA, the CDR3 is TGCAGCGTCCTACAGGGGGCTGGGGCCAACGTCCTGACTTTC. Translated, it gives CSVLQGAGANVLTF.

The chain has TRBV7-2 and TRBJ1-6; D is undetermined. V lost 5 bases and J 10 bases, leaving 6 bases between the germline ends. The CDR3 contains 11 residues. Germline-derived CDR1 and CDR2 are SGHTA and FQGNSA. The CDR3 spells CASSRESPLHF. Written as DNA, the CDR3 is TGTGCCAGCAGCCGTGAATCACCCCTCCACTTT.

The chain uses TRBV11-2 and TRBJ2-7; D ambiguous. The V and J ends lost 1 base and 3 bases respectively, with 4 bases between them. Germline V gives CDR1 SGHAT, CDR2 FQNNGV. The CDR3 length is 12 residues. The CDR3: CASSLASYEQYF. The CDR3 DNA reads TGTGCCAGCAGCTTAGCCAGCTACGAGCAGTACTTC.

V usage is TRBV5-1 and J usage is TRBJ2-2; the D gene is possibly TRBD1 (5 bases). The germline CDR1 and CDR2 sequences are SGHRS and YFSETQ. V was shortened by 3 bases and J by 8 bases, with 14 bases between the two germline ends. The CDR3 runs 14 residues. Here the CDR3 reads CASSYKQGVGELFF. CDR3 nucleotides: TGCGCCAGCAGCTACAAGCAAGGGGTTGGGGAGCTGTTTTTT.

Only one count was recorded for this clone. This chain uses TRBV25-1 with TRBJ1-5; D is unresolved. The V end was cut by 7 bases, the J end by 1 base, with 17 bases between. The CDR3 is 16 amino acids. CDR1 is MGHDK, CDR2 SYGVNS, per germline. CDR3 nucleotide sequence: TGTGCCAGCATTGGGTGGGCCCCGGGAAGCAATCAGCCCCAGCATTTT. Amino acid sequence: CASIGWAPGSNQPQHF. Full variable domain (rest looked up from reference TRBV25-1 and TRBJ1-5): EADIYQTPRYLVIGTGKKITLECSQTMGHDKMYWYQQDPGMELHLIHYSYGVNSTEKGDLSSESTVSRIRTEHFPLTLESARPSHTSQYLCASIGWAPGSNQPQHFGDGTRLSIL.

The chain couples TRBV30 to TRBJ1-1, with 7 bases matching TRBD1. With V trimmed by 4 bases and J by 10 bases, 6 bases remained unmatched. The germline V gene has CDR1 GTSNPN and CDR2 SVGIG (reference sequence). The CDR3 extends over 11 amino acids. In DNA, the CDR3 is TGTGCCTGGACTAGGGGGCGCGCAGCTTTCTTT. Residues: CAWTRGRAAFF. Complete variable domain (other parts from reference TRBV30 and TRBJ1-1): SQTIHQWPATLVQPVGSPLSLECTVEGTSNPNLYWYRQAAGRGLQLLFYSVGIGQISSEVPQNLSASRPQDRQFILSSKKLLLSDSGFYLCAWTRGRAAFFGQGTRLTVV.

Of note for this clone: Other DNA sequences in the same sample also yield this CDR3. The rearrangement joins TRBV5-1 to TRBJ2-5; 8 nucleotides match TRBD2. With V trimmed by 5 bases and J by 4 bases, 4 bases remained unmatched. The CDR3 has 13 residues. In germline, CDR1 is SGHRS, CDR2 YFSETQ. CDR3 residues: CASSSGGRETQYF. The CDR3 bases are TGCGCCAGCAGTTCGGGGGGGCGAGAGACCCAGTACTTC.

The chain couples TRBV28 to TRBJ2-7; weak D call: TRBD1 (5 bases). CDR3 length: 14 amino acids. Trimming shortened V by 6 bases and J by 7 bases, and 19 bases separated the two germline ends. Germline V gene data show CDR1 as MDHEN and CDR2 as SYDVKM. The CDR3 here is CASREGHPSGEQYF. CDR3 nucleotide sequence: TGTGCCAGCAGGGAAGGACACCCCTCTGGTGAGCAGTACTTC.

This clone appeared a single time. The chain employs TRBV29-1 and TRBJ2-7, with 9 nucleotides matching TRBD1. Germline V gene lookup returns CDR1 SQVTM and CDR2 ANQGSEA. The CDR3 has 13 residues. V lost 6 bases to trimming and J lost 6 bases; unmatched junction nucleotides: 9. For the CDR3, the DNA is TGCAGCGTCCTCCGAGACAGGGGGGGCGAGCAGTACTTC. Translated: CSVLRDRGGEQYF.

The rearrangement joins TRBV4-3 to TRBJ1-2; D remains ambiguous. Trimming removed 0 bases from V and 2 bases from J, with 7 bases in between. Per the germline V gene, CDR1 is LGHNA and CDR2 is YSLEER. The CDR3 is made up of 14 amino acids. For the CDR3, the DNA is TGCGCCAGCAGCCAAGAGACGGCAAACTATGGCTACACCTTC. Amino acids: CASSQETANYGYTF.